One sample yielded the 28 T cell receptor beta chains listed below, sequenced in a study of cytomegalovirus exposure and HLA in healthy donors. The PCR ran on 60 Vbeta and 13 Jbeta primers. Method: immunoSEQ multiplex PCR; TCRdb's copy keeps in-frame clones and lacks some. This sample carries about 99,000 clones, about 71% of them seen once, and the ten largest clones take 2.5% to 4%. The sequencing input was PBMCs. The receptors shown here come from a woman aged 50 to 60 in good health and CMV-seronegative.

The DNA for the CDR3 is TGTGCCTGGAGCGGACAGGGCCATCAGCCCCAGCATTTT. Translated, it gives CAWSGQGHQPQHF. J is TRBJ1-5 and V is TRBV30, with TRBD1 matching 8 bases. The CDR3 runs 13 residues. Germline assignment: CDR1 GTSNPN and CDR2 SVGIG (reference sequence). The J segment lost 5 bases and the V segment lost 3 bases, leaving 3 bases of the junction unmatched.

This clone has only one observation. The chain employs TRBV7-2 and TRBJ1-2; tentatively, D is TRBD1 (5 bases). The germline V and J ends were trimmed by 2 bases and 6 bases, with 16 bases remaining between them. The CDR3 runs 15 residues. The germline gives CDR1 SGHTA, CDR2 FQGNSA. CDR3 region: CASSLTGPGGDGYTF. The CDR3 region has the DNA TGTGCCAGCAGCTTAACAGGCCCCGGCGGGGATGGCTACACCTTC. The full variable domain, rest sourced from reference TRBV7-2 and TRBJ1-2, is GAGVSQSPSNKVTEKGKDVELRCDPISGHTALYWYRQSLGQGLEFLIYFQGNSAPDKSGLPSDRFSAERTGGSVSTLTIQRTQQEDSAVYLCASSLTGPGGDGYTFGSGTRLTVV.

This chain uses TRBV6-5 with TRBJ1-1; 11 bases agree with TRBD1. The V gene's germline CDR1 is MNHEY and CDR2 SVGAGI. V lost 5 bases, J lost 10 bases, and 3 bases stayed unmatched. The CDR3 loop spans 12 amino acids. The CDR3 sequence is CASSGQGAGAFF. The CDR3 nucleotides read TGTGCCAGCAGTGGACAGGGGGCAGGAGCTTTCTTT.

This clone has only a few counts. The CDR3 region is CASSLVGEDTQYF. Written as DNA, the CDR3 is TGCGCCAGCAGCTTGGTAGGGGAAGATACGCAGTATTTT. The chain carries TRBV5-1 and TRBJ2-3; D may be TRBD1 (5 bases). Trimming left V 0 bases short and J 5 bases short, with 7 bases between. Looked up from germline, CDR1 is SGHRS and CDR2 is YFSETQ. This CDR3 comprises 13 residues.

The rearrangement uses TRBV6-6 and TRBJ1-2, with TRBD1 matching 7 bases. CDR1 and CDR2 from the germline V gene are MNHNY and SVGAGI (reference sequence). The CDR3 covers 16 residues. V shed 0 bases and J 3 bases; nucleotides not matched to a gene: 7. DNA for the CDR3: TGTGCCAGCAGTTACTCCCAGGGGGGCGGCCACTATGGCTACACCTTC. Its translation: CASSYSQGGGHYGYTF.

The table lists this clone with a few counts. The chain carries TRBV30 and TRBJ1-1; maybe TRBD1 (5 bases). The CDR3 totals 15 residues. Germline V lookup: CDR1 GTSNPN, CDR2 SVGIG (reference sequence). The V and J ends lost 0 bases and 1 base respectively, with 12 bases between them. The CDR3 DNA sequence: TGTGCCTGGAGTGTAGGGGCAGGCTGGAACACTGAAGCTTTCTTT. This translates into CAWSVGAGWNTEAFF. Complete variable domain (other parts from reference TRBV30 and TRBJ1-1): SQTIHQWPATLVQPVGSPLSLECTVEGTSNPNLYWYRQAAGRGLQLLFYSVGIGQISSEVPQNLSASRPQDRQFILSSKKLLLSDSGFYLCAWSVGAGWNTEAFFGQGTRLTVV.

This chain connects TRBV19 to TRBJ1-4; D is perhaps TRBD1 (5 bases). This CDR3 spans 16 amino acids. Per the germline V gene, CDR1 is LNHDA and CDR2 is SQIVND (reference sequence). Between the trimmed V and J ends, which lost 4 bases and 8 bases, there was a span of 20 bases. The CDR3 loop reads CASSTPGGAHREKLFF. CDR3 DNA sequence: TGTGCCAGTAGTACTCCGGGTGGGGCGCATCGGGAAAAACTGTTTTTT.

This clone was seen once. The gene calls are TRBV7-2 and TRBJ2-1; D not resolved. The germline V and J ends were trimmed by 5 bases and 6 bases, with 11 bases remaining between them. Germline assignment: CDR1 SGHTA and CDR2 FQGNSA. The CDR3 spans 13 residues. The CDR3 DNA follows: TGTGCCAGCAGCCCCGGGTACTTCAATGAGCAGTTCTTC. This codes for CASSPGYFNEQFF. The complete variable domain, with remaining parts taken from reference TRBV7-2 and TRBJ2-1, reads GAGVSQSPSNKVTEKGKDVELRCDPISGHTALYWYRQSLGQGLEFLIYFQGNSAPDKSGLPSDRFSAERTGGSVSTLTIQRTQQEDSAVYLCASSPGYFNEQFFGPGTRLTVL.

The V gene is TRBV12-5, the J gene TRBJ2-3; 13 bases are shared with TRBD2. This CDR3 has 17 residues. The J segment lost 2 bases and the V segment lost 6 bases, leaving 8 bases of the junction unmatched. Looked up from germline, CDR1 is LGHNT and CDR2 is FRNRAP. Written as DNA, the CDR3 is TGTGCTAGTGGCCAGGGACTAGCGGGGCCCCCCACAGATACGCAGTATTTT. Amino acid sequence: CASGQGLAGPPTDTQYF.

V and J are TRBV19 and TRBJ2-6; 11 nucleotides agree with TRBD2. V was clipped by 6 bases and J by 3 bases; unmatched bases: 10. This CDR3 is built from 18 residues. Germline-derived CDR1 and CDR2 are LNHDA and SQIVND (reference sequence). CDR3: CASSLLLAGVYGANVLTF. CDR3 DNA sequence: TGTGCCAGTAGCCTTCTACTAGCGGGAGTGTATGGGGCCAACGTCCTGACTTTC.

The chain uses TRBV19 and TRBJ2-7; D may be TRBD1 (6 bases). V dropped 6 bases and J dropped 3 bases, with 12 bases sitting between them. The germline V gene has CDR1 LNHDA and CDR2 SQIVND (reference sequence). The CDR3 totals 13 residues. The CDR3 DNA is TGTGCCAGTAGCCGGGACAAAAACTACGAGCAGTACTTC. Translating gives CASSRDKNYEQYF.

Written as DNA, the CDR3 is TGTGCCAGCAGGGCAACAGGGAACACCGGGGAGCTGTTTTTT. It codes for CASRATGNTGELFF. The chain links TRBV2 to TRBJ2-2, with a tentative D call TRBD1 (5 bases). The V gene's germline CDR1 is SNHLY and CDR2 FYNNEI. The CDR3 spans 14 residues. V gave up 6 bases and J gave up 1 base, with 9 bases separating them.

With respect to this clone: Germline is not matched at one junction end, which may reflect a read error. Other DNA sequences in this sample translate to the same CDR3. The rearrangement joins TRBV6-5 to TRBJ1-1; D is unclear. Germline loops: CDR1 MNHEY, CDR2 SVGAGI. The CDR3 loop spans 15 amino acids. CDR3 DNA sequence: TGTGCCAGCAGTTACGGGCGGGGTGTGAACACTGAGGCTTTCTTT. Amino acids: CASSYGRGVNTEAFF.

This chain uses TRBV19 with TRBJ2-5; TRBD1 agrees at 8 bases. V was clipped by 7 bases and J by 5 bases; unmatched bases: 9. The germline V gene encodes CDR1 LNHDA and CDR2 SQIVND (reference sequence). This CDR3 has 14 residues. CDR3 loop: CASNLQGDGETQYF. The CDR3, as DNA: TGTGCCAGTAACTTACAGGGGGACGGGGAGACCCAGTACTTC.

V and J are TRBV27 and TRBJ2-1; D might be TRBD2 (6 bases). The V gene lost 6 bases and the J gene lost 0 bases, with 12 bases spanning the gap. Germline V lookup: CDR1 MNHEY, CDR2 SMNVEV (reference sequence). This CDR3 contains 15 residues. This chain's CDR3 is CASSWGVSSYNEQFF. For the CDR3, the DNA is TGTGCCAGCAGCTGGGGGGTTAGCTCCTACAATGAGCAGTTCTTC.

V usage is TRBV11-3 and J usage is TRBJ1-1; a weak D match, TRBD1 (6 bases). CDR3 length: 15 residues. Between the trimmed V and J ends, which lost 2 bases and 3 bases, there was a span of 13 bases. Germline loops: CDR1 SGHNT, CDR2 YENEEA. The CDR3 loop reads CASSLRQDSHTEAFF. The CDR3 bases are TGTGCCAGCAGCTTACGACAGGATAGTCACACTGAAGCTTTCTTT.

CDR3 sequence (DNA): TGTGCCAGCAGCCAAGACCGGGGGAGTGCAACTAATGAAAAACTGTTTTTT. Its translation: CASSQDRGSATNEKLFF. This chain uses TRBV14 with TRBJ1-4; D possibly corresponds to TRBD1 (5 bases). The CDR3 consists of 17 residues. Germline lookup yields CDR1 SGHDN and CDR2 FVKESK. Trimming left V 0 bases short and J 0 bases short, with 11 bases between.

The rearrangement joins TRBV29-1 to TRBJ1-5; D unresolved. There are 12 residues in the CDR3. The germline V gene has CDR1 SQVTM and CDR2 ANQGSEA. V lost 5 bases to trimming and J lost 1 base, with 6 bases between them. This CDR3 reads CSVKQSNQPQHF. The CDR3 coding sequence is TGCAGCGTTAAACAAAGCAATCAGCCCCAGCATTTT.

The rearrangement uses TRBV29-1 and TRBJ2-2, with D tentatively TRBD2 (6 bases). V lost 7 bases and J lost 5, with 8 bases in between. CDR1 is SQVTM and CDR2 is ANQGSEA in the germline V gene. The CDR3 is 11 residues long. DNA of the CDR3: TGCAGCGCTCGGGGGACCGGGGAGCTGTTTTTT. It specifies CSARGTGELFF.

The rearrangement links TRBV18 to TRBJ2-7; no clear D gene. The germline gives CDR1 KGHSH, CDR2 LQKENI. Trimming took off 2 bases at V and 6 bases at J, with 11 bases between the two ends. There are 13 residues in the CDR3. The CDR3 is CASSPLRPGEQYF. In DNA form, the CDR3 reads TGTGCCAGCTCACCATTGCGCCCCGGCGAGCAGTACTTC.

This clone showed up just once. This sample includes further DNA sequences coding for the same CDR3. V and J are TRBV5-6 and TRBJ1-6, with 8 bases lining up with TRBD1. CDR3 length equals 16 residues. Looked up from germline, CDR1 is SGHDT and CDR2 is YYEEEE. Trimming at V came to 4 bases and at J to 5 bases, leaving 8 bases not matched to a gene. CDR3 nucleotides: TGTGCCAGCAGCACCGGACAGGGCCTAAATAATTCACCCCTCCACTTT. As protein: CASSTGQGLNNSPLHF.

The rearrangement links TRBV28 to TRBJ2-3, with TRBD2 identical over 8 bases. V was pared by 5 bases and J by 4 bases, with 11 bases of the junction left unmatched. This CDR3 comprises 16 residues. Germline V gene data show CDR1 as MDHEN and CDR2 as SYDVKM. CDR3 nucleotides: TGTGCCAGCAGTCCTCAGGCGGGAGGAAATGCAGATACGCAGTATTTT. Translated, it gives CASSPQAGGNADTQYF.

The chain has TRBV27 and TRBJ1-4; D gene unclear. The CDR3 covers 13 residues. Germline V lookup: CDR1 MNHEY, CDR2 SMNVEV (reference sequence). Trimming pared 6 bases from V and 4 bases from J, leaving 9 bases between. CDR3 coding DNA: TGTGCCAGCAGGAGCGTCGATAATGAAAAACTGTTTTTT. Translation: CASRSVDNEKLFF.

This chain connects TRBV28 to TRBJ1-2, with D hard to call. Germline loops: CDR1 MDHEN, CDR2 SYDVKM. CDR3 length: 13 amino acids. V dropped 6 bases and J dropped 3 bases, with 11 bases sitting between them. The CDR3 region is CASRKQWDYGYTF. CDR3 sequence (DNA): TGTGCCAGCAGAAAACAGTGGGACTATGGCTACACCTTC.

V and J are TRBV2 and TRBJ2-1, with 7 bases fitting TRBD1. The CDR3 is 13 residues long. The trim removed 6 bases at V and 9 bases at J, leaving 8 bases unmatched. Looked up from germline, CDR1 is SNHLY and CDR2 is FYNNEI. CDR3 in amino acids: CASRLIAGGEQFF. CDR3 bases: TGTGCCAGCAGGTTGATAGCAGGGGGTGAGCAGTTCTTC.

This chain connects TRBV27 to TRBJ2-1, with D hard to call. V shed 2 bases and J shed 3 bases, with 5 bases lying between them. Germline CDR1 MNHEY, CDR2 SMNVEV (reference sequence). CDR3 size: 13 residues. The CDR3 region is CASSLANYNEQFF. Here the CDR3 DNA reads TGTGCCAGCAGTTTAGCGAACTACAATGAGCAGTTCTTC.

This chain uses TRBV7-9 with TRBJ2-3, with 12 bases aligning to TRBD2. CDR1 SEHNR and CDR2 FQNEAQ come from the germline V gene (reference sequence). CDR3 length equals 17 residues. V shed 0 bases and J 4 bases; nucleotides not matched to a gene: 5. In nucleotides, the CDR3 is TGTGCCAGCAGCTTAGCAGCTAGCGGGGGGGCCGCAGATACGCAGTATTTT. Translating gives CASSLAASGGAADTQYF.

As to this clone: Other DNA sequences of this sample code for an identical CDR3. The J gene is TRBJ1-1, the V gene TRBV5-1; D is ambiguous. The CDR3 runs to 13 residues. The V end was cut by 4 bases, the J end by 5 bases, with 12 bases between. Per germline, CDR1 SGHRS and CDR2 YFSETQ. CDR3 residues: CASSLGGGTEAFF. DNA of the CDR3: TGCGCCAGCAGCCTAGGAGGAGGGACTGAAGCTTTCTTT.